This TCR beta chain is from a study of beta chain features in type 1 diabetes. Every isolated RNA sample was fully reverse transcribed, so sequencing captured expressed TCRB transcripts. Here immunoSEQ multiplex PCR was the method, and the copy in TCRdb shows in-frame clones only, minus some. In the table there are some 900,000 clones, roughly 16% of which are singletons. The germline V gene has CDR1 SGHRS and CDR2 YFSETQ. V was pared by 4 bases and J by 6 bases, with 9 bases of the junction left unmatched. The CDR3 contains 14 residues. This clone was seen more than once but under ten times. The sequencing input was naive CD4+ T cells from blood. This TCR derives from a woman aged 18-30 years in good health. The gene calls are TRBV5-1 and TRBJ2-7, with TRBD1 identical over 8 bases. The CDR3, as DNA: TGCGCCAGCAGCCAAGGACAGGGTGGGGGCGAGCAGTACTTC. Translated, it gives CASSQGQGGGEQYF. Supplemented by reference TRBV5-1 and TRBJ2-7, the full variable domain reads KAGVTQTPRYLIKTRGQQVTLSCSPISGHRSVSWYQQTPGQGLQFLFEYFSETQRNKGNFPGRFSGRQFSNSRSEMNVSTLELGDSALYLCASSQGQGGGEQYFGPGTRLTVT.